The clone carrying this T cell receptor (beta chain) was counted at least ten times. Its specificity is not known. The data derive from a study of T-cell memory formation after mild COVID-19. Study-wide results and limits: The finding that pre-infection memory included some responding clones suggested that cross-reactive memory joined.

TCRdb reanalysed the 5' RACE reads using MiXCR and keeps one entry per CDR3 protein. Counted here are approximately 340,000 distinct CDR3 sequences, about 15% occurring once; the ten biggest clones make up approximately 20%. Germline V CDR1 and CDR2: LGHDT, YNNKEL (reference sequence). V shed 0 bases and J 5 bases; nucleotides not matched to a gene: 6. CDR3 length: 15 residues. The receptor comes from a man younger than 30 who had mild COVID-19 (a few samples of this study predate the infection). Cell type and time point are not known. The chain is built from TRBV3-1 and TRBJ2-7, with 8 positions matching TRBD2. Sequencing used PBMCs or a T cell subset sorted from them (not recorded which). CDR3 in amino acids: CASSQEAGGYHEQYF. In nucleotides, the CDR3 is TGTGCCAGCAGCCAAGAGGCGGGGGGTTACCACGAGCAGTACTTC.